This is a list of T cell receptor beta chains from one sample in a study of cytomegalovirus exposure and HLA in healthy donors. Measured with immunoSEQ multiplex PCR; TCRdb has only the in-frame clones, and not every one. The sample records about 110,000 clones, nearly 80% being singletons. The material sequenced was PBMCs. The source of these receptors is a woman aged 25 to 39 in good health and CMV-seronegative. Each CDR3 is given with its conserved first and last residue. Each record gives: D gene, CDR3 length, clone size, J gene, V gene, CDR3 protein, CDR3 DNA. The D gene is left open where the match is weak. Clone size is stated in some rows and not others, as once, few, many or a class when expanded.

. | 12 | . | TRBJ1-4 | TRBV28 | CASSARGEKLFF | TGTGCCAGCAGCGCAAGGGGGGAAAAACTGTTTTTT
TRBD1 | 14 | . | TRBJ1-1 | TRBV29-1 | CSVVKRDSTIEAFF | TGCAGCGTGGTGAAACGGGACAGTACGATTGAAGCTTTCTTT
TRBD2 | 16 | . | TRBJ2-1 | TRBV5-1 | CASSLGLAGDVDEQFF | TGCGCCAGCAGCTTGGGACTAGCGGGAGATGTGGATGAGCAGTTCTTC
TRBD1 | 17 | few | TRBJ1-1 | TRBV5-4 | CASSSGQGVNVVAEAFF | TGTGCCAGCAGTTCCGGACAGGGAGTTAATGTGGTCGCTGAAGCTTTCTTT
. | 14 | . | TRBJ1-2 | TRBV28 | CASSLGGAQYGYTF | TGTGCCAGCAGTTTAGGGGGGGCTCAGTATGGCTACACCTTC
TRBD1 | 16 | . | TRBJ1-4 | TRBV4-2 | CASSPPGGQGNEKLFF | TGTGCCAGCAGCCCTCCCGGGGGACAGGGAAATGAAAAACTGTTTTTT
TRBD2 | 14 | . | TRBJ2-5 | TRBV25-1 | CASSRSGKGETQYF | TGTGCCAGCAGTCGTAGCGGGAAAGGAGAGACCCAGTACTTC
TRBD1 | 15 | once | TRBJ1-4 | TRBV25-1 | CASSAGQGRSEKLFF | TGTGCCAGCAGCGCCGGACAGGGGAGAAGTGAAAAACTGTTTTTT
TRBD1 | 16 | few | TRBJ2-1 | TRBV4-1 | CASSQTTGQAYNEQFF | TGCGCCAGCAGCCAAACCACGGGACAGGCCTACAATGAGCAGTTCTTC
TRBD1 | 14 | few | TRBJ1-1 | TRBV6-5 | CASSLDRVRTEAFF | TGTGCCAGCAGTTTAGACAGGGTGCGCACTGAAGCTTTCTTT
TRBD1 | 14 | few | TRBJ1-2 | TRBV15 | CATSSRRTGEGYTF | TGTGCCACCAGCAGTCGCCGGACAGGGGAAGGCTACACCTTC
TRBD1 | 14 | . | TRBJ1-2 | TRBV6-5 | CASSRDRGQYGYTF | TGTGCCAGCAGTCGGGACAGGGGGCAATATGGCTACACCTTC
. | 14 | . | TRBJ2-5 | TRBV29-1 | CSVTHSGSQGAQYF | TGCAGCGTTACCCACTCCGGGAGTCAAGGGGCCCAGTACTTC
TRBD1 | 16 | . | TRBJ2-7 | TRBV4-1 | CASSQRAGTGTYEQYF | TGCGCCAGCAGCCAAAGGGCCGGGACAGGGACCTACGAGCAGTACTTC
TRBD1 | 14 | . | TRBJ1-2 | TRBV30 | CAWRGAGTVSGYTF | TGTGCCTGGAGGGGTGCCGGGACAGTATCCGGCTACACCTTC
TRBD1 | 15 | . | TRBJ2-3 | TRBV13 | CASSLSQGAADTQYF | TGTGCCAGCAGCTTATCCCAGGGGGCGGCAGATACGCAGTATTTT
. | 15 | . | TRBJ2-2 | TRBV4-2 | CASSQAQGGSGELFF | TGTGCCAGCAGCCAAGCACAGGGAGGGTCCGGGGAGCTGTTTTTT
. | 14 | few | TRBJ2-7 | TRBV19 | CASSISGRLYEQYF | TGTGCCAGTAGTATTTCCGGGAGACTTTACGAGCAGTACTTC
TRBD1 | 13 | . | TRBJ1-2 | TRBV30 | CAWRRDRPYGYTF | TGTGCCTGGAGAAGGGACAGGCCCTATGGCTACACCTTC
TRBD2 | 16 | . | TRBJ2-1 | TRBV9 | CASSPRTSGPYNEQFF | TGTGCCAGCAGCCCAAGGACTAGCGGGCCGTACAATGAGCAGTTCTTC
TRBD2 | 16 | . | TRBJ2-7 | TRBV11-2 | CASRRPGTSGSYEQYF | TGTGCCAGCAGACGCCCCGGGACTAGCGGGAGCTACGAGCAGTACTTC
. | 13 | . | TRBJ1-1 | TRBV29-1 | CSVAIGVGTEAFF | TGCAGCGTTGCGATAGGGGTGGGCACTGAAGCTTTCTTT
. | 15 | . | TRBJ2-5 | TRBV4-3 | CASSQGIADQETQYF | TGCGCCAGCAGCCAAGGGATCGCGGACCAAGAGACCCAGTACTTC
. | 14 | . | TRBJ2-7 | TRBV6-6 | CASRRQVYSYEQYF | TGTGCCAGCAGGAGACAGGTATACTCCTACGAGCAGTACTTC
TRBD2 | 12 | . | TRBJ2-3 | TRBV28 | CASTAGTSGTSF | TGTGCCAGCACCGCCGGGACTAGCGGTACCTCTTTT
. | 12 | . | TRBJ2-1 | TRBV6-1 | CAYALVGNEQFF | TGTGCTTACGCCCTAGTAGGCAATGAGCAGTTCTTC
TRBD1 | 15 | once | TRBJ2-3 | TRBV5-8 | CASSLDRGPTDTQYF | TGTGCCAGCAGCTTGGACAGGGGCCCCACAGATACGCAGTATTTT
TRBD2 | 15 | . | TRBJ2-7 | TRBV7-6 | CASSLEAGEIYEQYF | TGTGCCAGCAGCTTAGAAGCGGGAGAGATATACGAGCAGTACTTC
TRBD1 | 15 | few | TRBJ2-1 | TRBV5-1 | CASSWRDRDWDEQFF | TGCGCCAGCAGCTGGCGGGACAGGGACTGGGATGAGCAGTTCTTC
TRBD2 | 17 | . | TRBJ2-1 | TRBV4-1 | CASSQAGLAGGGNEQFF | TGCGCCAGCAGCCAGGCCGGACTAGCGGGGGGTGGCAATGAGCAGTTCTTC
TRBD2 | 16 | . | TRBJ2-5 | TRBV7-6 | CASSLYPGGDQETQYF | TGTGCCAGCAGCTTATATCCGGGGGGTGACCAAGAGACCCAGTACTTC
TRBD1 | 13 | . | TRBJ2-7 | TRBV30 | CAWLRQGTYEQYF | TGTGCCTGGCTCCGACAGGGAACCTACGAGCAGTACTTC
. | 12 | once | TRBJ2-7 | TRBV14 | CASSQGPSGQYF | TGTGCCAGCAGCCAAGGGCCCTCTGGGCAGTACTTC
TRBD1 | 13 | . | TRBJ2-7 | TRBV2 | CASSVRQGNEQYF | TGTGCCAGCAGTGTGAGACAGGGAAACGAGCAGTACTTC
. | 15 | . | TRBJ1-4 | TRBV7-9 | CASVLSQGLDEKLFF | TGTGCCAGCGTACTCAGTCAGGGATTGGATGAAAAACTGTTTTTT
. | 15 | . | TRBJ1-1 | TRBV18 | CASSPGGATTTEAFF | TGTGCCAGCTCACCTGGAGGGGCAACAACTACTGAAGCTTTCTTT
. | 14 | . | TRBJ2-7 | TRBV9 | CASSPGSPEGEQYF | TGTGCCAGCAGCCCAGGTTCCCCGGAGGGCGAGCAGTACTTC
. | 13 | . | TRBJ2-7 | TRBV6-5 | CASSRTTDYEQYF | TGTGCCAGCAGTCGGACAACGGACTACGAGCAGTACTTC
. | 13 | few | TRBJ2-3 | TRBV6-6 | CASRGRNSDTQYF | TGTGCCAGCCGGGGGAGGAACTCAGATACGCAGTATTTT
TRBD2 | 13 | . | TRBJ2-4 | TRBV30 | CAWTGLAGGDQYF | TGTGCCTGGACGGGACTAGCGGGGGGGGACCAGTACTTC
TRBD1 | 15 | . | TRBJ1-6 | TRBV4-3 | CASSQVLQGASPLHF | TGCGCCAGCAGCCAAGTTTTACAGGGGGCCTCACCCCTCCACTTT
TRBD2 | 16 | . | TRBJ2-2 | TRBV6-5 | CASSSPSGGAAGELFF | TGTGCCAGCAGTTCACCTAGCGGGGGGGCCGCCGGGGAGCTGTTTTTT
. | 15 | . | TRBJ2-3 | TRBV9 | CASSVVAVGTDTQYF | TGTGCCAGCAGCGTAGTAGCGGTCGGCACAGATACGCAGTATTTT
TRBD1 | 13 | . | TRBJ1-3 | TRBV6-5 | CASSDRAGNTIYF | TGTGCCAGCAGCGACAGGGCCGGAAACACCATATATTTT
. | 15 | . | TRBJ1-5 | TRBV15 | CATSTTLGVNQPQHF | TGTGCCACCAGCACTACCCTCGGGGTTAATCAGCCCCAGCATTTT
TRBD1 | 14 | . | TRBJ1-2 | TRBV10-3 | CAIRGDRANYGYTF | TGTGCCATCAGGGGGGACAGAGCTAACTATGGCTACACCTTC
TRBD2 | 16 | . | TRBJ2-1 | TRBV4-3 | CASSQGTSGPYNEQFF | TGCGCCAGCAGCCAAGGGACTAGCGGGCCCTACAATGAGCAGTTCTTC
. | 11 | . | TRBJ2-1 | TRBV20-1 | CSATGSIEQFF | TGCAGTGCTACCGGGAGTATTGAGCAGTTCTTC
TRBD1 | 15 | once | TRBJ2-7 | TRBV15 | CATRAGTGGSYEQYF | TGTGCCACCAGGGCCGGGACAGGGGGTTCCTACGAGCAGTACTTC
. | 13 | . | TRBJ1-5 | TRBV6-5 | CASRSTVNQPQHF | TGTGCCAGCAGGTCGACAGTCAATCAGCCCCAGCATTTT
. | 15 | once | TRBJ2-1 | TRBV6-5 | CASSYLGQLYNEQFF | TGTGCCAGCAGTTACCTTGGGCAGCTATACAATGAGCAGTTCTTC
TRBD1 | 15 | . | TRBJ1-2 | TRBV5-8 | CASSPGQVGNYGYTF | TGTGCCAGCAGCCCCGGACAGGTCGGGAACTATGGCTACACCTTC
. | 14 | once | TRBJ1-1 | TRBV7-2 | CASSSAAEFSEAFF | TGTGCCAGCAGCTCCGCGGCGGAATTTAGTGAAGCTTTCTTT
. | 15 | once | TRBJ1-3 | TRBV4-1 | CASRQQGGTGNTIYF | TGCGCCAGCAGGCAACAAGGGGGAACAGGAAACACCATATATTTT
. | 13 | . | TRBJ1-2 | TRBV7-9 | CASSLGTGHGYTF | TGTGCCAGCAGCTTAGGAACAGGGCATGGCTACACCTTC
TRBD1 | 15 | . | TRBJ2-1 | TRBV9 | CASSVVTGAMNEQFF | TGTGCCAGCAGCGTAGTAACAGGGGCGATGAATGAGCAGTTCTTC